Listed here are 26 T cell receptor beta chains from one sample, sequenced in a study of immune characterization of retroperitoneal liposarcoma (dated by TCRdb to between 2018 and 2021). Preparation of the library involved PCR. Sequencing relied on a NextSeq 500. The public reads were quality trimmed at Q25 with fastp and then assembled into clones with MiXCR by TCRdb, keeping productive beta chains. Every CDR3 protein is listed once, alongside the most common genes and DNA of its rows. This sample has 10,000 or so distinct CDR3 sequences in its table, and roughly 26% of those were observed once. The ten largest make up about 8% of the sample. The sequencing input was tumor tissue. The receptors were gathered from a female donor with retroperitoneal liposarcoma.

By frequency in the sample, this clonotype is medium-sized (0.01 to 0.1%). The CDR3 region is CASSYSITEETQYF. The CDR3 DNA follows: TGTGCCAGCAGTTACTCGATTACGGAAGAGACCCAGTACTTC. The chain recombines TRBV6-6 with TRBJ2-5; no firm D call. Germline V gene data show CDR1 as MNHNY and CDR2 as SVGAGI (reference sequence). Trimming pared 0 bases from V and 3 bases from J, leaving 8 bases between. CDR3 length: 14 residues.

The chain couples TRBV7-2 to TRBJ2-1; D remains unclear. The V end was cut by 4 bases, the J end by 10 bases, with 17 bases between. From germline, CDR1 is SGHTA and CDR2 FQGNSA. The CDR3 has 14 residues. For the CDR3, the DNA is TGTGCCAGCAGCTCCAGAACATTCGTCTACGAGCAGTTCTTC. Protein product: CASSSRTFVYEQFF.

The V and J genes are TRBV6-1 and TRBJ2-1; 7 bases fit TRBD2. The ends lost 7 bases at V and 6 bases at J; junction bases unmatched: 12. CDR1 and CDR2 (germline): MNHNS, SASEGT. The CDR3 is 15 residues long. Here the CDR3 DNA reads TGTGCCAGCACAAGGGTTGGGGAGGGCTCCAATGAGCAGTTCTTC. This gives the protein CASTRVGEGSNEQFF.

As for this clonotype: This CDR3 is missing its conserved last phenylalanine or tryptophan, likely due to a read error. This chain joins TRBV7-2 and TRBJ2-7, with D possibly TRBD2 on 6 matching bases. The CDR3 consists of 15 residues. V lost 1 base and J 3 bases, leaving 13 bases between the germline ends. The V gene's germline CDR1 is SGHTA and CDR2 FQGNSA. The CDR3 nucleotides read TGTGCCAGCAGCTTAGAGATGGGGGGAAACTACGAGCAGTACTCG. Its protein product is CASSLEMGGNYEQYS.

This clonotype was counted a single time. The V and J genes are TRBV10-1 and TRBJ2-1; 12 positions match TRBD1. The end of the DNA fits TRBJ2-7 better, so the J call may be wrong. The CDR3 extends over 17 amino acids. Germline assignment: CDR1 WNHNN and CDR2 SYGVQD (reference sequence). The CDR3 nucleotides read TGCGCCAGCAGTCCCCTACCGGGACAGGGGGCAGAGAATGAGCAGTACTTC. Translation: CASSPLPGQGAENEQYF.

By its share, this clonotype is medium-sized. This chain's CDR3 is CASSLGAETQYF. Here the CDR3 DNA reads TGTGCCAGCAGCTTAGGAGCAGAGACCCAGTACTTC. This chain links TRBV7-2 with TRBJ2-5; D gene unclear. Looked up from germline, CDR1 is SGHTA and CDR2 is FQGNSA. This CDR3 region has 12 residues. Trimming removed 1 base from V and 4 bases from J, with 4 bases in between.

This clonotype is medium-sized by share. The gene calls are TRBV6-1 and TRBJ2-1; 10 bases match TRBD2. With 4 bases clipped from V and 10 bases from J, the junction kept 7 bases outside the gene matches. The CDR3 runs 14 residues. From germline, CDR1 is MNHNS and CDR2 SASEGT. CDR3 nucleotides: TGTGCCAGCAGTGTGATAGCGGGGGGCTACGAGCAGTTCTTC. Translated: CASSVIAGGYEQFF.

J is TRBJ2-4 and V is TRBV6-6, with a weak D call TRBD2 (5 bases). The end of the DNA aligns better with TRBJ2-7, so the J call may be wrong. Germline CDR1 MNHNY, CDR2 SVGAGI (reference sequence). CDR3 length: 13 residues. CDR3 sequence (DNA): TGTGCCAGCAGGCTTGGACTTTCTTACGAGCAGTACTTC. Protein: CASRLGLSYEQYF.

The V gene is TRBV6-2 or TRBV6-3, the J gene TRBJ2-5, with D possibly TRBD2 on 5 matching bases. This CDR3 spans 13 amino acids. Trimming stripped 5 bases from V and 4 bases from J, with 11 bases between. From germline, CDR1 is MNHEY and CDR2 SVGEGT. This chain's CDR3 is CASSRLTTETQYF. The CDR3 coding sequence is TGTGCCAGCAGTCGACTAACTACAGAGACCCAGTACTTC.

The chain employs TRBV7-3 and TRBJ2-4; D may be TRBD2 (6 bases). Looked up from germline, CDR1 is SGHTA and CDR2 is FQGTGA. Trimming removed 5 bases from V and 13 bases from J, with 30 bases in between. This CDR3 is built from 17 residues. The CDR3 DNA reads TGTGCCAGCAGCGCCGTCGGTCGGGGGAGTAGGCACAATGAGCAGTACTTC. Translating it yields CASSAVGRGSRHNEQYF.

This chain connects TRBV11-2 to TRBJ2-1; D unclear. Germline loops: CDR1 SGHAT, CDR2 FQNNGV. The V end was cut by 3 bases, the J end by 0 bases, with 9 bases between. The CDR3 loop spans 15 amino acids. The CDR3 loop is CASSFSQSSYNEQFF. The CDR3 DNA reads as TGTGCCAGCAGCTTTTCACAGAGCTCCTACAATGAGCAGTTCTTC.

This clonotype turned up a few times. The genes are TRBV7-6 and TRBJ2-7; a weak D match, TRBD1 (6 bases). Looked up from germline, CDR1 is SGHVS and CDR2 is FNYEAQ. The CDR3 spans 14 residues. The V end was cut by 4 bases, the J end by 5 bases, with 15 bases between. This CDR3 reads CASSSYPRGNEQYF. The DNA for the CDR3 is TGTGCCAGCAGCTCCTACCCCAGGGGAAACGAGCAGTACTTC. Filled out from reference TRBV7-6 and TRBJ2-7, the complete variable domain reads GAGVSQSPRYKVTKRGQDVALRCDPISGHVSLYWYRQALGQGPEFLTYFNYEAQQDKSGLPNDRFSAERPEGSISTLTIQRTEQRDSAMYRCASSSYPRGNEQYFGPGTRLTVT.

This chain joins TRBV6-6 and TRBJ2-5; D is possibly TRBD1 or TRBD2 (6 bases each). Germline V gene data show CDR1 as MNHNY and CDR2 as SVGAGI (reference sequence). The CDR3 is 14 amino acids. V was cut by 5 bases and J by 3 bases, with 13 bases left in between. Here the CDR3 DNA reads TGTGCCAGCAGTCAAAGGGGGGCAAAAGAGACCCAGTACTTC. This gives the protein CASSQRGAKETQYF.

The chain combines TRBV7-2 with TRBJ2-1; D is unclear. V shed 1 base and J shed 10 bases, with 17 bases lying between them. The CDR3 covers 15 residues. Germline CDR1 and CDR2: SGHTA and FQGNSA. CDR3 protein: CASSLDYRSSYEQFF. The CDR3 DNA is TGTGCCAGCAGCTTAGATTACCGGTCGTCCTACGAGCAGTTCTTC.

The chain uses TRBV5-1 and TRBJ2-3; unclear D gene. This CDR3 spans 14 amino acids. Trimming shortened V by 2 bases and J by 2 bases, and 9 bases separated the two germline ends. Germline V gene lookup returns CDR1 SGHRS and CDR2 YFSETQ. CDR3 residues: CASSFGSPTDTQYF. The CDR3 region has the DNA TGCGCCAGCAGCTTCGGATCCCCCACAGATACGCAGTATTTT.

This clonotype was counted once. The junction differs from germline at one of its ends, possibly a read error. This chain connects TRBV6-6 to TRBJ2-4; 8 nucleotides agree with TRBD1. This CDR3 contains 16 residues. The V gene's germline CDR1 is MNHNY and CDR2 SVGAGI (reference sequence). In DNA, the CDR3 is TGTGCCAGCAGTTACTCGGGTGGACAGGGCAGTTCACCCCTCCACTTC. Translated, it gives CASSYSGGQGSSPLHF.

The V call is TRBV6-4, the J call TRBJ2-3, with 9 nucleotides matching TRBD2. The CDR3 sequence is 14 residues long. V lost 3 bases, J lost 4 bases, and 2 bases stayed unmatched. Germline V gene data show CDR1 as MRHNA and CDR2 as SNTAGT. The DNA of the CDR3 is TGTGCCAGCAGTGAGCGGGGGGGCCCAGATACGCAGTATTTT. Translated, it gives CASSERGGPDTQYF.

On this clonotype itself: An end of the junction does not agree with germline; a read error may underlie this. The rearrangement joins TRBV7-3 to TRBJ2-3; TRBD1 agrees at 9 bases. The CDR3 has 15 residues. Per the germline V gene, CDR1 is SGHTA and CDR2 is FQGTGA. The CDR3 DNA sequence: TGTGCCAGCAGCCTAACAGGGGGCGGATTAGGGACGCAGTATTTT. Protein: CASSLTGGGLGTQYF.

The table lists this clonotype with many counts. The chain couples TRBV10-1 to TRBJ1-3; unclear D gene. This CDR3 has 13 amino acids. V dropped 4 bases and J dropped 4 bases, with 8 bases sitting between them. Germline V lookup: CDR1 WNHNN, CDR2 SYGVQD (reference sequence). The chain's CDR3 is CASSAFSGNTIYF. CDR3 sequence (DNA): TGCGCCAGCAGTGCCTTTTCAGGAAACACCATATATTTT.

V and J are TRBV7-6 and TRBJ2-4; 8 bases fit TRBD1. The CDR3 has 13 amino acids. After removal of 1 base from V and 13 bases from J, the junction contained 6 bases not matched to a gene. Germline V gene data show CDR1 as SGHVS and CDR2 as FNYEAQ. CDR3 nucleotide sequence: TGTGCCAGCAGCTTAGGGGGACAGGACAAGCAGTACTTC. Its translation: CASSLGGQDKQYF. Based on the CDR3 plus reference TRBV7-6 and TRBJ2-4, the full variable domain is GAGVSQSPRYKVTKRGQDVALRCDPISGHVSLYWYRQALGQGPEFLTYFNYEAQQDKSGLPNDRFSAERPEGSISTLTIQRTEQRDSAMYRCASSLGGQDKQYFGAGTRLSVL.

V gene TRBV6-5 combines with J gene TRBJ2-3, with unresolved D. This CDR3 spans 16 amino acids. V was trimmed by 2 bases and J by 0 bases, leaving 12 bases between them. In germline, CDR1 is MNHEY, CDR2 SVGAGI. The CDR3 loop is CASSYGQYSSTDTQYF. CDR3 coding DNA: TGTGCCAGCAGTTACGGCCAGTACTCTAGCACAGATACGCAGTATTTT.

This clonotype has a count of ten or more. The CDR3 bases are TGTGCCAGCAGCTTAGTCGGCGGGAGCAGGTACGAGCAGTTCTTC. Translating gives CASSLVGGSRYEQFF. The V call is TRBV11-3, the J call TRBJ2-1; 7 bases fit TRBD2. Trimming cost V 1 base and J 10 bases; bases outside gene matches: 10. The CDR3 length is 15 residues. CDR1 SGHNT and CDR2 YENEEA come from the germline V gene.

The table lists this clonotype with a count of one. The chain uses TRBV7-2 and TRBJ2-1; 10 nucleotides align to TRBD2. The CDR3 is 18 amino acids. Germline assignment: CDR1 SGHTA and CDR2 FQGNSA. V dropped 2 bases and J dropped 0; count of bases not matched to a gene: 7. The CDR3 DNA is TGTGCCAGCAGCTTAACTAGCGGGGATCTTAGCTCCTACAATGAGCAGTTCTTC. Translation gives CASSLTSGDLSSYNEQFF.

The V gene is TRBV6-7, the J gene TRBJ2-1; D is undetermined. TRBV6-7 is treated as an ORF (open reading frame) with a function not yet certain. CDR3 length: 12 residues. Trimming pared 6 bases from V and 8 bases from J, leaving 11 bases between. CDR3 in amino acids: CASRVVGDEQFF. DNA for the CDR3: TGTGCCAGCAGGGTGGTTGGCGATGAGCAGTTCTTC.

The chain uses TRBV6-1 and TRBJ2-2, with TRBD2 identical over 8 bases. Germline CDR1 and CDR2: MNHNS and SASEGT. This CDR3 contains 14 residues. Losses at the gene ends were 5 bases for V and 2 bases for J; bases not matched to a gene: 1. This CDR3 reads CASSLAGNTGELFF. The CDR3 DNA sequence: TGTGCCAGCAGTTTAGCGGGAAACACCGGGGAGCTGTTTTTT.

This clonotype was observed a few times. V and J are TRBV11-2 and TRBJ2-1, with TRBD1 matching over 9 bases. With V trimmed by 2 bases and J by 10 bases, 9 bases remained unmatched. The CDR3 totals 15 residues. CDR1 is SGHAT, CDR2 FQNNGV, per germline. The CDR3 sequence: CASSLSGTGSYEQFF. DNA for the CDR3: TGTGCCAGCAGCTTAAGTGGGACAGGGAGCTACGAGCAGTTCTTC.